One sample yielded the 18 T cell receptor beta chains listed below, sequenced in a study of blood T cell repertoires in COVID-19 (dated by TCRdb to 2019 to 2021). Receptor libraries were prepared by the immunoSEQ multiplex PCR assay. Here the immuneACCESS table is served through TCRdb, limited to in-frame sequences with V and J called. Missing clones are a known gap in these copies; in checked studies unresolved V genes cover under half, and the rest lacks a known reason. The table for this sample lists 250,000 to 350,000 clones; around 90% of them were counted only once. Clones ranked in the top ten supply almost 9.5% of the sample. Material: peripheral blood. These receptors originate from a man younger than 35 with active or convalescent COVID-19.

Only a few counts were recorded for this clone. The CDR3 sequence: CASSYSQSNQPQHF. The CDR3, as DNA: TGTGCCAGCAGTTACTCGCAGAGCAATCAGCCCCAGCATTTT. The V and J genes are TRBV6-5 and TRBJ1-5; D not resolved. Trimming removed 0 bases at V and 1 base at J, with 4 bases between. The CDR3 runs to 14 residues. Germline V lookup: CDR1 MNHEY, CDR2 SVGAGI.

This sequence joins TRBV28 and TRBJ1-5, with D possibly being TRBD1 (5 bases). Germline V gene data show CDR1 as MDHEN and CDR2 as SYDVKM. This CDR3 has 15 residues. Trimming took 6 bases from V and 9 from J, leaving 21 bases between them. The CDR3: CASRDSPGRGRPQHF. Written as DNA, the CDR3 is TGTGCCAGCAGGGATTCGCCGGGGAGGGGTCGGCCCCAGCATTTT.

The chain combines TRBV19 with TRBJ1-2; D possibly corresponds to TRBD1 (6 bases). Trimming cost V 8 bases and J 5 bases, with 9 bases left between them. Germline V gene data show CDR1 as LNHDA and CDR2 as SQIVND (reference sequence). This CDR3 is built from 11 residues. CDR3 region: CASQQGYGYTF. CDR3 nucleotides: TGTGCCAGTCAACAGGGATATGGCTACACCTTC.

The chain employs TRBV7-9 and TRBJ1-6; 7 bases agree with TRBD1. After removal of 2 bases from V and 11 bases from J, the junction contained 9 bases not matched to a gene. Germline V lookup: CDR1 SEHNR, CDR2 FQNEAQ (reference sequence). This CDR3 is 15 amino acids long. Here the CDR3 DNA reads TGTGCCAGCAGCTTAAAGGGGGCAGCTTCTGCACCCCTCCACTTT. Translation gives CASSLKGAASAPLHF.

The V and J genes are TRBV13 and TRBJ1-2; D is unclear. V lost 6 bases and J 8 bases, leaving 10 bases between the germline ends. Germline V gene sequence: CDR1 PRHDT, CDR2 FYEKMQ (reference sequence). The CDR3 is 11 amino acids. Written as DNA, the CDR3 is TGTGCCAGCAGAACGGGGAGGGGCTACACCTTC. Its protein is CASRTGRGYTF.

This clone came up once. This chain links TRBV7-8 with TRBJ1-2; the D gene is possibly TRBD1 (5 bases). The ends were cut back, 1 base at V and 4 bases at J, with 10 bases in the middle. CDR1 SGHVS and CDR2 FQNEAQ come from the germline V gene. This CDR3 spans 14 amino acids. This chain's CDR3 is CASSLGQGGYGYTF. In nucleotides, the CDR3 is TGTGCCAGCAGCTTAGGCCAGGGTGGCTATGGCTACACCTTC.

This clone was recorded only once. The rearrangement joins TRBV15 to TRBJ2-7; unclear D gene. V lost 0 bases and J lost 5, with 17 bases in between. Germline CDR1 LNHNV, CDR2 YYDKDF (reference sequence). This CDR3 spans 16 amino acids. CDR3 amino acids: CATSRESVSRGHEQYF. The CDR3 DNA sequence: TGTGCCACCAGCAGAGAGTCAGTCTCCCGAGGTCACGAGCAGTACTTC. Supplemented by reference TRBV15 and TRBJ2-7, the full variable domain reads DAMVIQNPRYQVTQFGKPVTLSCSQTLNHNVMYWYQQKSSQAPKLLFHYYDKDFNNEADTPDNFQSRRPNTSFCFLDIRSPGLGDTAMYLCATSRESVSRGHEQYFGPGTRLTVT.

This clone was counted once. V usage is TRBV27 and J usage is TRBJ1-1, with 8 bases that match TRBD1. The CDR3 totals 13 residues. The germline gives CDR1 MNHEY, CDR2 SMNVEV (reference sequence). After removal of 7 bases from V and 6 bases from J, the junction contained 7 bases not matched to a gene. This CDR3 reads CASTPQGGSEAFF. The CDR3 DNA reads TGTGCCAGCACCCCACAGGGGGGATCTGAAGCTTTCTTT.

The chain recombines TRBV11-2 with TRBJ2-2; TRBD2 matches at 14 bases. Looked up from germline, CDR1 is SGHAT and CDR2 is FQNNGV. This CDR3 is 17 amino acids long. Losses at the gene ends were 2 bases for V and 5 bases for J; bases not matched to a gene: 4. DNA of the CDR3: TGTGCCAGCAGCTTACGGAGACTAGCGGGGGGGACCGGGGAGCTGTTTTTT. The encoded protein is CASSLRRLAGGTGELFF. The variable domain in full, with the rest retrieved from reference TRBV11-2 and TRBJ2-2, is EAGVAQSPRYKIIEKRQSVAFWCNPISGHATLYWYQQILGQGPKLLIQFQNNGVVDDSQLPKDRFSAERLKGVDSTLKIQPAKLEDSAVYLCASSLRRLAGGTGELFFGEGSRLTVL.

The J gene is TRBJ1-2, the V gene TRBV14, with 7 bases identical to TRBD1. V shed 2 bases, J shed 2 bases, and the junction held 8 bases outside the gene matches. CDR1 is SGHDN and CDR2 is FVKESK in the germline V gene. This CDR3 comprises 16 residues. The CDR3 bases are TGTGCCAGCAGCCAACTTAGGACAGGAATAAACTATGGCTACACCTTC. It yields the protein CASSQLRTGINYGYTF.

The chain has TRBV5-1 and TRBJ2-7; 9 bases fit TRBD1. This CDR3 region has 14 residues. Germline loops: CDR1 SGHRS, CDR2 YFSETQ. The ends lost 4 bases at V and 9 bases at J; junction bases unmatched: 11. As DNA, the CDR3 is TGCGCCAGCAGCGCGGGACAGGGCGAAACTGGGCAGTACTTC. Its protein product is CASSAGQGETGQYF. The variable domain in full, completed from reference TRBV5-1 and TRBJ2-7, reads KAGVTQTPRYLIKTRGQQVTLSCSPISGHRSVSWYQQTPGQGLQFLFEYFSETQRNKGNFPGRFSGRQFSNSRSEMNVSTLELGDSALYLCASSAGQGETGQYFGPGTRLTVT.

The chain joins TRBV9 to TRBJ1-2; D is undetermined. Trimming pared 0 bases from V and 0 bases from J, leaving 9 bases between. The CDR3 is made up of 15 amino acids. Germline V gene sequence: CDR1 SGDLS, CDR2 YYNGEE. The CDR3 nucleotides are TGTGCCAGCAGCGTAGTGAGTTCCGCTAACTATGGCTACACCTTC. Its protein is CASSVVSSANYGYTF.

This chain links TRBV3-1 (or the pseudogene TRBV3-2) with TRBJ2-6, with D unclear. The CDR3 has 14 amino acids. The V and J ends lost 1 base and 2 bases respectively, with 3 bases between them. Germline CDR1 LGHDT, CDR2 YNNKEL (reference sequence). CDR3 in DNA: TGTGCCAGCAGCCAAGGGCCTGGGGCCAACGTCCTGACTTTC. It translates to CASSQGPGANVLTF.

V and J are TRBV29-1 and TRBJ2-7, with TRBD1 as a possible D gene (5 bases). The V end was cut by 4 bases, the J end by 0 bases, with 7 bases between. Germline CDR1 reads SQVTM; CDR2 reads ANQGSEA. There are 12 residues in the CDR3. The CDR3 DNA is TGCAGCGTTGCTAGGGGCTCCTACGAGCAGTACTTC. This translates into CSVARGSYEQYF.

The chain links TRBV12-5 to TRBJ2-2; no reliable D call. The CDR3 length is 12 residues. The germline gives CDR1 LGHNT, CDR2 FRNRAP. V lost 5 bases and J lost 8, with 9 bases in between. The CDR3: CASGPSRGELFF. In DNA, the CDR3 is TGTGCTAGTGGTCCTTCCAGGGGGGAGCTGTTTTTT.

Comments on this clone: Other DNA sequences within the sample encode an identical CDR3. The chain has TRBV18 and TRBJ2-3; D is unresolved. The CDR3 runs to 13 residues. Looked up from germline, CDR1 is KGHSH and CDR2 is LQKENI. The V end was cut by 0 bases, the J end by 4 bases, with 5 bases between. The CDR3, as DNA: TGTGCCAGCTCACCACCGGGCGCAGATACGCAGTATTTT. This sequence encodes CASSPPGADTQYF.

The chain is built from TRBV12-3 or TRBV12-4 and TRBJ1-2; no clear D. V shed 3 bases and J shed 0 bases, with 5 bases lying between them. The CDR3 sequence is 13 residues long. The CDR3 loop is CASSLTPNYGYTF. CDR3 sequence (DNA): TGTGCCAGCAGTTTGACACCTAACTATGGCTACACCTTC.

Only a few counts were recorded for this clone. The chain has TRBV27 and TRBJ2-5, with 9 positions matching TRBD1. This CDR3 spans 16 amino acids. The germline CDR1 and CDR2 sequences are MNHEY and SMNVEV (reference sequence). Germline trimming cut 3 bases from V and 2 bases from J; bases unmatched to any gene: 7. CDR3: CASSLDRTGEQETQYF. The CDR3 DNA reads TGTGCCAGCAGTTTGGATCGGACAGGGGAGCAAGAGACCCAGTACTTC.